What follows is one T cell receptor beta chain and its context. The antigen remains unidentified. Assay: immunoSEQ multiplex PCR; the TCRdb copy retains only in-frame clones and omits some. The repertoire consists of about 36,000 clones, with roughly 76% occurring once and the leading ten covering about 12%. V was cut by 4 bases and J by 1 base, with 11 bases left in between. Germline CDR1 SGDLS, CDR2 YYNGEE. The CDR3 extends over 14 amino acids. The sample is drawn from a study of a mutant IDH1 vaccine in newly diagnosed glioma. The overall study: Beginning 4-6 weeks after radiotherapy alone, or with temozolomide cycles, vaccination took place.

Time point indicated: week 5, during vaccination. Each vaccine dose was 300 ug of mutant IDH1 20-mer peptide, with topical imiquimod. The astrocytomas were IDH1-mutant, ATRX-negative, and WHO grade 3 or 4. The source is a man aged 45-65 years with glioma. Material: PBMCs, obtained from a glioma patient whose treatment included an IDH1 peptide vaccine. This chain links TRBV9 with TRBJ1-1; D is uncertain. The CDR3 reads CASSTGRPNTEAFF. The CDR3 DNA sequence: TGTGCCAGCAGCACTGGACGGCCGAACACTGAAGCTTTCTTT. Drawing the rest from reference TRBV9 and TRBJ1-1, the complete variable domain is DSGVTQTPKHLITATGQRVTLRCSPRSGDLSVYWYQQSLDQGLQFLIQYYNGEERAKGNILERFSAQQFPDLHSELNLSSLELGDSALYFCASSTGRPNTEAFFGQGTRLTVV.